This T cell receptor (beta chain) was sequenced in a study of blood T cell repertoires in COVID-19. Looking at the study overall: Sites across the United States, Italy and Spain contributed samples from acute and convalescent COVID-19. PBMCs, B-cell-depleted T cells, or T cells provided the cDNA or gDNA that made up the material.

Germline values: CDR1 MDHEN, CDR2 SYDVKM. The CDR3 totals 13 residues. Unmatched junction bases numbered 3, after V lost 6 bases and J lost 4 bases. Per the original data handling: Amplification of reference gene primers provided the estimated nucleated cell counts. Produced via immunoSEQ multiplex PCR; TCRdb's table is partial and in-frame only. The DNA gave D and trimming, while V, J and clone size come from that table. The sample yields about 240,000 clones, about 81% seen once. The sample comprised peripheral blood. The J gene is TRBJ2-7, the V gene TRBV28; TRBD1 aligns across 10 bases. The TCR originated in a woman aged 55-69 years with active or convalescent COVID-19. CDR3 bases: TGTGCCAGCAGCTTGGACAGGGGGTACGAGCAGTACTTC. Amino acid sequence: CASSLDRGYEQYF.